This TCR beta chain stems from a study of somatic mutations in cytotoxic T cells in rheumatoid arthritis. Study-wide background: Certain V beta antibody-stained T-cell populations, V beta1+ cells sequenced for TCRB among them, were flow-sorted to nearly 100% purity. Study-level results: Over 20% of CD8+ cells belonged to the largest CD8+ clone in about an eighth of the roughly 65 patients. Rheumatoid arthritis patients showed CD8+ clonality increasing with age, unlike healthy controls.

Healthy control status was assigned to blood donors, whose median age was approximately 56 years (range about 21-75) and of whom 55% were female. The method was immunoSEQ multiplex PCR; TCRdb's version includes in-frame clones alone and lacks a portion of them. The repertoire has tens of thousands of clones, about 82% of them found once; the top ten carry approximately 17%. Deletions cut 8 bases from V and 2 bases from J, with 9 bases between. The CDR3 runs to 13 residues. The V gene's germline CDR1 is MNHEY and CDR2 SVGAGI. As regards this clone: Its antigen is not known.

V and J are TRBV6-5 and TRBJ2-2; D not resolved. The specimen sequenced was CD8+ T cells sorted from blood. The TCR comes from a woman aged 45-59 years in good health. CDR3 nucleotides: TGTGCCAGCGGTACACCTAACACCGGGGAGCTGTTTTTT. This gives the protein CASGTPNTGELFF.